In its sample, the clone carrying this T cell receptor beta chain was seen many times. The antigen is not known. Deletions cut 6 bases from V and 0 bases from J, with 9 bases between. The CDR3 runs 15 residues. Germline values: CDR1 SEHNR, CDR2 FQNEAQ (reference sequence). This sample was included in a study of T-cell memory formation after mild COVID-19. Looking at the study overall: Each donor largely had its own TCR clusters.

One entry per CDR3 protein results from TCRdb running MiXCR on the 5' RACE reads. The table shows about 190,000 distinct CDR3 sequences, with about a sixth occurring only once. Study outcomes and limitations: CD4+ contracting clones were mainly CM and EM; CD8+ ones, EMRA.

The chain combines TRBV7-9 with TRBJ2-6; D remains ambiguous. Input material: PBMCs or a T cell subset sorted from them (not recorded which). This receptor was obtained from an adult woman who had mild COVID-19 (a few samples of this study predate the infection). Cell type and time point are not known. The CDR3 DNA follows: TGTGCCAGCAGTCCTGGCTTCTCTGGGGCCAACGTCCTGACTTTC. Protein sequence: CASSPGFSGANVLTF.